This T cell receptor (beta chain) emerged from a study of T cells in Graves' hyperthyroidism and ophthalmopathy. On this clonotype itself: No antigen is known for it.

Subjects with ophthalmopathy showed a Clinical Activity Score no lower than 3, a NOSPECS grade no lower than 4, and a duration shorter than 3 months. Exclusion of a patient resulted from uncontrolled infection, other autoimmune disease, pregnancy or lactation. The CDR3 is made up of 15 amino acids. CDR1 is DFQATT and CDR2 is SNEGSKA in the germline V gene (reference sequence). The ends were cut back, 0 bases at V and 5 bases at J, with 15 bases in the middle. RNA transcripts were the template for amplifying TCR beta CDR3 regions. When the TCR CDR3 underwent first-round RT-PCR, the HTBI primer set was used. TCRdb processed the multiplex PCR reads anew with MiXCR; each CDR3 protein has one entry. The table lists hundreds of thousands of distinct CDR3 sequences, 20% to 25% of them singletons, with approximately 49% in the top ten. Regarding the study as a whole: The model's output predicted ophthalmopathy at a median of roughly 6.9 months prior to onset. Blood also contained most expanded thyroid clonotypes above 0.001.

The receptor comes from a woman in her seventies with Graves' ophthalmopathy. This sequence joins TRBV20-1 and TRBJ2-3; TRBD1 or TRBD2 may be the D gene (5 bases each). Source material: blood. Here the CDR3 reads CSARDLGEWGDTQYF. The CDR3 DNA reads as TGCAGTGCTAGAGATCTGGGGGAGTGGGGAGATACGCAGTATTTT.